The 30 T cell receptor beta chains in this list originate from one sample, sequenced in a study of blood T cell repertoires in COVID-19 (dated by TCRdb to 2020 to 2021). The library was produced with the immunoSEQ multiplex PCR assay. What TCRdb holds here is the immuneACCESS table cut down to in-frame rearrangements. Part of the clones is not present; checked against another copy, under half of the missing clones reflect an unresolved V gene, and the others are unexplained. The sample has roughly 180,000 clones on record, over 70% of them singletons. The ten largest account for 11% of the sample. Sequences were obtained from PBMCs or T cells enriched from blood (not recorded which). The receptor set was obtained from a man in his fifties who had recovered from COVID-19.

The chain carries TRBV3-1 (or the pseudogene TRBV3-2) and TRBJ2-7; 9 bases map to TRBD2. Germline CDR1 LGHDT, CDR2 YNNKEL (reference sequence). V trimming: 0 bases; J trimming: 6 bases; junction bases outside the gene matches: 15. The CDR3 length is 18 residues. The CDR3 sequence is CASSQDISGSTRGGEQYF. For the CDR3, the DNA is TGTGCCAGCAGCCAAGATATTAGCGGGAGCACCCGAGGCGGCGAGCAGTACTTC.

V usage is TRBV7-2 and J usage is TRBJ1-1, with TRBD1 matching over 10 bases. The length of the CDR3 is 18 residues. The V gene's germline CDR1 is SGHTA and CDR2 FQGNSA. Losses at the gene ends were 3 bases for V and 5 bases for J; bases not matched to a gene: 15. The CDR3 sequence: CASSLRQGAFLSGTEAFF. In DNA form, the CDR3 reads TGTGCCAGCAGCTTGAGACAGGGGGCCTTTTTGTCGGGTACTGAAGCTTTCTTT.

This chain connects TRBV29-1 to TRBJ2-7; 7 bases agree with TRBD1. CDR1 is SQVTM and CDR2 is ANQGSEA in the germline V gene. Trimming at V came to 7 bases and at J to 0 bases, leaving 18 bases not matched to a gene. The CDR3 sequence is 17 residues long. CDR3 bases: TGCAGCGCCTACTCCCTTACGACAGGGTTCCGCTCCTACGAGCAGTACTTC. This translates into CSAYSLTTGFRSYEQYF.

The rearrangement uses TRBV6-4 and TRBJ2-7; TRBD2 agrees at 11 bases. This CDR3 region has 15 residues. Germline assignment: CDR1 MRHNA and CDR2 SNTAGT. With V trimmed by 6 bases and J by 0 bases, 4 bases remained unmatched. The CDR3 DNA reads as TGTGCCAGCAGCGTACTAGCGGGGGACTCCTACGAGCAGTACTTC. Encoded protein: CASSVLAGDSYEQYF.

The genes are TRBV6-5 and TRBJ1-1, with D uncertain. In germline, CDR1 is MNHEY, CDR2 SVGAGI. The V end lost 4 bases, the J end lost 2 bases, and 8 bases lay between the germline ends. CDR3 length equals 13 residues. In DNA, the CDR3 is TGTGCCAGCAGTTCCCTGACAAACACTGAAGCTTTCTTT. Protein sequence: CASSSLTNTEAFF.

This chain uses TRBV11-2 with TRBJ1-6; 8 positions agree with TRBD1. The CDR3 covers 16 residues. Germline V lookup: CDR1 SGHAT, CDR2 FQNNGV. V was clipped by 2 bases and J by 9 bases; unmatched bases: 9. This CDR3 reads CASSLYGQGGGSPLHF. CDR3 nucleotides: TGTGCCAGCAGCTTATATGGACAGGGCGGAGGTTCACCCCTCCACTTT.

This chain links TRBV20-1 with TRBJ1-4; no clear D gene. Trimming took off 2 bases at V and 4 bases at J, with 2 bases between the two ends. This CDR3 has 11 amino acids. Germline V gene sequence: CDR1 DFQATT, CDR2 SNEGSKA (reference sequence). The CDR3 region is CSARLNEKLFF. The CDR3 DNA reads TGCAGTGCTAGACTTAATGAAAAACTGTTTTTT.

The rearrangement uses TRBV19 and TRBJ1-5, with 7 bases matching TRBD1. CDR3 size: 16 residues. Germline V gene lookup returns CDR1 LNHDA and CDR2 SQIVND (reference sequence). J gave up 2 bases and V 7 bases, and 11 bases lay outside the gene matches. The CDR3 reads CASNGRQGEGNQPQHF. The CDR3 nucleotides are TGTGCCAGTAATGGTCGACAGGGCGAGGGCAATCAGCCCCAGCATTTT.

This rearrangement joins TRBV19 to TRBJ2-5, with 7 bases lining up with TRBD1. Germline CDR1 is LNHDA and CDR2 is SQIVND (reference sequence). J was trimmed by 3 bases and V by 6 bases; bases with no gene match: 7. The CDR3 extends over 14 amino acids. CDR3 DNA: TGTGCCAGTAGCCCAGGGACAGCCGAAGAGACCCAGTACTTC. It yields the protein CASSPGTAEETQYF.

The V and J genes are TRBV6-5 and TRBJ1-3; 10 nucleotides agree with TRBD1. The CDR3 covers 16 residues. The V gene's germline CDR1 is MNHEY and CDR2 SVGAGI. V lost 4 bases and J lost 2; bases outside the gene matches: 5. CDR3 in amino acids: CASSWDRGTPGNTIYF. The CDR3 region has the DNA TGTGCCAGCAGTTGGGACAGGGGAACCCCTGGAAACACCATATATTTT.

Only a few counts were recorded for this clone. Written as DNA, the CDR3 is TGTGCCAGCAGCTTAGAAGGGGATGGCTACACCTTC. Its translation is CASSLEGDGYTF. This chain uses TRBV11-2 with TRBJ1-2, with a weak D call TRBD1 (5 bases). CDR3 length: 12 amino acids. Germline V gene data show CDR1 as SGHAT and CDR2 as FQNNGV. Trimming took 0 bases from V and 6 from J, leaving 5 bases between them.

The chain employs TRBV5-4 and TRBJ2-7; TRBD1 might be the D (5 bases). Trimming pared 4 bases from V and 1 base from J, leaving 9 bases between. The V gene's germline CDR1 is SGHNT and CDR2 YYREEE (reference sequence). The CDR3 runs 13 residues. The CDR3 region has the DNA TGTGCCAGCAGCCAGGGAATTTCCTACGAGCAGTACTTC. Protein product: CASSQGISYEQYF.

The chain carries TRBV19 and TRBJ2-5, with D maybe TRBD2 (5 bases). Germline values: CDR1 LNHDA, CDR2 SQIVND (reference sequence). This CDR3 has 13 amino acids. Deletions cut 11 bases from V and 5 bases from J, with 18 bases between. For the CDR3, the DNA is TGTGCCGCGGGCACAAGGACCGGGGAGACCCAGTACTTC. Its translation is CAAGTRTGETQYF.

The V gene is TRBV28, the J gene TRBJ2-5; D remains unclear. V lost 4 bases and J lost 1, with 13 bases in between. The CDR3 is made up of 15 amino acids. Per germline, CDR1 MDHEN and CDR2 SYDVKM. CDR3 DNA sequence: TGTGCCAGCAGTTCCCGACAAGTGGTCCAAGAGACCCAGTACTTC. Amino acid sequence: CASSSRQVVQETQYF.

This clone appeared a few times. The V and J genes are TRBV19 and TRBJ2-7, with TRBD2 matching over 7 bases. Germline V lookup: CDR1 LNHDA, CDR2 SQIVND (reference sequence). There are 14 residues in the CDR3. J gave up 2 bases and V 4 bases, and 5 bases lay outside the gene matches. The CDR3 loop reads CASSTSGTPYEQYF. CDR3 nucleotide sequence: TGTGCCAGTAGTACGAGCGGGACGCCCTACGAGCAGTACTTC.

The rearrangement links TRBV24-1 to TRBJ2-7, with 9 nucleotides matching TRBD1. This CDR3 spans 15 amino acids. Trimming cost V 7 bases and J 2 bases; bases outside gene matches: 8. The V gene's germline CDR1 is KGHDR and CDR2 SFDVKD. CDR3 in DNA: TGTGCCACCAGGAGTCCGGGACAGGGTCCCTACGAGCAGTACTTC. This sequence encodes CATRSPGQGPYEQYF.

The CDR3, as DNA: TGTGCCACCAGTTGGGACAGTCAGGAGACCCAGTACTTC. It translates to CATSWDSQETQYF. The rearrangement joins TRBV15 to TRBJ2-5; 7 bases agree with TRBD1. V shed 6 bases, J shed 5 bases, and the junction held 6 bases outside the gene matches. CDR3 length: 13 amino acids. Germline V lookup: CDR1 LNHNV, CDR2 YYDKDF (reference sequence). The entire variable domain, with the rest obtained from reference TRBV15 and TRBJ2-5, is as follows: DAMVIQNPRYQVTQFGKPVTLSCSQTLNHNVMYWYQQKSSQAPKLLFHYYDKDFNNEADTPDNFQSRRPNTSFCFLDIRSPGLGDTAMYLCATSWDSQETQYFGPGTRLLVL.

CDR3 sequence reads: CATSEPGRADEQYF. CDR3 sequence (DNA): TGTGCCACCAGTGAGCCTGGGAGGGCCGACGAGCAGTACTTC. The J gene is TRBJ2-7, the V gene TRBV24-1, with TRBD2 matching 7 bases. Germline V gives CDR1 KGHDR, CDR2 SFDVKD. The CDR3 is 14 amino acids. V gave up 4 bases and J gave up 5 bases; unmatched junction bases: 7.

The chain joins TRBV18 to TRBJ1-6; D possibly corresponds to TRBD1 (5 bases). CDR1 is KGHSH and CDR2 is LQKENI in the germline V gene. The length of the CDR3 is 13 residues. V gave up 6 bases and J gave up 6 bases, with 9 bases separating them. CDR3 amino acids: CASSGGTNSPLHF. The CDR3, as DNA: TGTGCCAGCTCCGGGGGAACTAATTCACCCCTCCACTTT.

The CDR3 DNA follows: TGTGCCAGCAGCTTAGGAGCGGGGGGTGGGCAAGAGACCCAGTACTTC. Translated: CASSLGAGGGQETQYF. This chain connects TRBV7-2 to TRBJ2-5; 9 bases map to TRBD2. Unmatched junction bases numbered 5, after V lost 1 base and J lost 2 bases. The CDR3 contains 16 residues. Germline V lookup: CDR1 SGHTA, CDR2 FQGNSA.

The chain employs TRBV6-6 and TRBJ1-5; D remains unclear. Germline V gene sequence: CDR1 MNHNY, CDR2 SVGAGI (reference sequence). V was pared by 6 bases and J by 3 bases, with 18 bases between. CDR3 size: 16 residues. CDR3 nucleotide sequence: TGTGCCAGCAGGTCAACCTCCGGACTCACCAATCAGCCCCAGCATTTT. It specifies CASRSTSGLTNQPQHF.

The V gene is TRBV13, the J gene TRBJ2-1; 8 bases align to TRBD2. Germline CDR1 PRHDT, CDR2 FYEKMQ (reference sequence). This CDR3 contains 20 residues. The junction had 25 bases not matched to a gene; V was cut back by 4 bases and J by 8 bases. CDR3 amino acids: CASSSRTWSGAGDTLDEQFF. The CDR3 nucleotides are TGTGCCAGCAGCTCCCGCACGTGGTCTGGAGCGGGGGACACTCTGGATGAGCAGTTCTTC. The full variable domain, its missing parts supplied by reference TRBV13 and TRBJ2-1, is AAGVIQSPRHLIKEKRETATLKCYPIPRHDTVYWYQQGPGQDPQFLISFYEKMQSDKGSIPDRFSAQQFSDYHSELNMSSLELGDSALYFCASSSRTWSGAGDTLDEQFFGPGTRLTVL.

This clone was counted a single time. The gene calls are TRBV12-3 or TRBV12-4 and TRBJ1-1; D might be TRBD1 (5 bases). V was cut by 8 bases and J by 5 bases, with 15 bases left in between. The CDR3 spans 13 residues. The DNA for the CDR3 is TGTGCCAGCGGTTGGGGTAGGGGAACTGAAGCTTTCTTT. It yields the protein CASGWGRGTEAFF.

The V gene is TRBV19, the J gene TRBJ1-1; D is possibly TRBD1 (5 bases). Trimming cost V 7 bases and J 2 bases, with 14 bases left between them. In germline, CDR1 is LNHDA, CDR2 SQIVND (reference sequence). This CDR3 is 14 amino acids long. In nucleotides, the CDR3 is TGTGCCAGTACCAACGGGGGACGAAACACTGAAGCTTTCTTT. Amino acids: CASTNGGRNTEAFF.

The chain joins TRBV7-2 to TRBJ2-3; D may be TRBD2 (5 bases). This CDR3 is built from 15 residues. CDR1 SGHTA and CDR2 FQGNSA come from the germline V gene. The V end lost 9 bases, the J end lost 6 bases, and 22 bases lay between the germline ends. This CDR3 is CASLPDYRFIDTQYF. DNA for the CDR3: TGTGCCAGTCTCCCTGACTATCGGTTTATCGATACGCAGTATTTT.

The V and J genes are TRBV5-1 and TRBJ1-1; unclear D gene. The CDR3 has 15 residues. Germline V gene data show CDR1 as SGHRS and CDR2 as YFSETQ. V dropped 0 bases and J dropped 2 bases, with 11 bases sitting between them. The CDR3 bases are TGCGCCAGCAGCTTGGTTGCAGCGAGAAACACTGAAGCTTTCTTT. It codes for CASSLVAARNTEAFF.

J is TRBJ2-2 and V is TRBV27; 9 bases fit TRBD1. Losses at the gene ends were 8 bases for V and 1 base for J; bases not matched to a gene: 2. This CDR3 is built from 14 residues. In germline, CDR1 is MNHEY, CDR2 SMNVEV (reference sequence). CDR3 nucleotides: TGTGCCAGCCGGGGACAGGGGAACACCGGGGAGCTGTTTTTT. Protein product: CASRGQGNTGELFF.

The rearrangement joins TRBV5-4 to TRBJ2-1; TRBD1 agrees at 9 bases. CDR1 is SGHNT and CDR2 is YYREEE in the germline V gene (reference sequence). The CDR3 runs to 16 residues. The V segment lost 0 bases and the J segment 8 bases; nucleotides outside the gene matches: 9. CDR3 region: CASSLAPGTGTHEQFF. In DNA, the CDR3 is TGTGCCAGCAGCTTGGCCCCCGGGACAGGGACCCATGAGCAGTTCTTC.

V and J are TRBV7-3 and TRBJ2-1, with 9 nucleotides matching TRBD1. The CDR3 is 20 residues long. J lost 0 bases, V lost 5 bases, and 17 bases had no gene match. The germline V gene has CDR1 SGHTA and CDR2 FQGTGA. CDR3 bases: TGTGCCAGCAGCCCCTACAGGGGGCTTCTGGGGTGGAGCTCCTACAATGAGCAGTTCTTC. It codes for CASSPYRGLLGWSSYNEQFF.

The rearrangement links TRBV4-2 to TRBJ1-2; 9 bases are a match to TRBD1. This CDR3 comprises 16 residues. V shed 0 bases and J 4 bases; nucleotides not matched to a gene: 6. Germline CDR1 is LGHNA and CDR2 is YNFKEQ. The CDR3 loop reads CASSQEKTGGSYGYTF. CDR3 DNA sequence: TGTGCCAGCAGCCAAGAAAAGACAGGGGGAAGCTATGGCTACACCTTC.